Listed here is a single T cell receptor beta chain. Its antigen is not known. It was with 60 Vbeta and 13 Jbeta primers that the PCR ran. TCRdb's table, derived via immunoSEQ multiplex PCR, lists solely in-frame clones and lacks some. The sample yields around 200,000 clones, roughly 84% seen once. The data stem from a study of cytomegalovirus exposure and HLA in healthy donors. Findings and limits, study-wide: When analyzed later, a missense DCLRE1C variant was found to be linked to TCR beta V- and J-gene trimming. DRB1 showed the most TCR associations and HLA-C the fewest in a later analysis, as rates varied by HLA locus.

Germline lookup yields CDR1 MNHEY and CDR2 SMNVEV (reference sequence). The V end lost 4 bases, the J end lost 9 bases, and 19 bases lay between the germline ends. There are 16 residues in the CDR3. This TCR was recovered from a girl aged 5 to 17 in good health and CMV-seronegative. The chain has TRBV27 and TRBJ1-6, with D possibly matching TRBD1 (5 bases). Sequencing was carried out using PBMCs. As DNA, the CDR3 is TGTGCCAGCAGTTCTCCGTCAGGGCGGTCGGGTTCACCCCTCCACTTT. Translation: CASSSPSGRSGSPLHF.